A single sample is the source of the 25 T cell receptor beta chains below, sequenced in a study of cytomegalovirus exposure and HLA in healthy donors. The PCR made use of 60 Vbeta and 13 Jbeta primers. Profiled with immunoSEQ multiplex PCR; TCRdb holds only in-frame clones, not every one. Of 150,000 or so clones listed, around three quarters are singletons. Sequenced input: PBMCs. The receptors were sampled from a male donor in good health and CMV-seronegative.

This sequence joins TRBV7-3 and TRBJ2-1; perhaps TRBD2 as D (7 bases). The germline gives CDR1 SGHTA, CDR2 FQGTGA. The CDR3 is 16 amino acids. V gave up 2 bases and J gave up 9 bases, with 20 bases separating them. CDR3 loop: CASSLGPAGEGREQFF. The CDR3 DNA sequence: TGTGCCAGCAGCTTAGGTCCTGCAGGGGAGGGCCGTGAGCAGTTCTTC. The complete variable domain, with remaining parts taken from reference TRBV7-3 and TRBJ2-1, reads GAGVSQTPSNKVTEKGKYVELRCDPISGHTALYWYRQSLGQGPEFLIYFQGTGAADDSGLPNDRFFAVRPEGSVSTLKIQRTERGDSAVYLCASSLGPAGEGREQFFGPGTRLTVL.

This chain connects TRBV19 to TRBJ2-1; unclear D gene. Trimming cost V 7 bases and J 4 bases, with 14 bases left between them. Germline assignment: CDR1 LNHDA and CDR2 SQIVND (reference sequence). The CDR3 contains 14 residues. The CDR3 DNA follows: TGTGCCAGTACCCCTTGGGCCACTTACAATGAGCAGTTCTTC. Protein: CASTPWATYNEQFF.

The CDR3 region has the DNA TGCGCCAGCAGCCAAGATCCCTCCACAGCTGCAACTAATGAAAAACTGTTTTTT. Protein sequence: CASSQDPSTAATNEKLFF. The rearrangement joins TRBV4-3 to TRBJ1-4, with unresolved D. This CDR3 has 18 residues. Trimming pared 0 bases from V and 0 bases from J, leaving 14 bases between. Looked up from germline, CDR1 is LGHNA and CDR2 is YSLEER.

In this sample, this clone turned up a few times. V usage is TRBV11-3 and J usage is TRBJ2-1, with 12 bases fitting TRBD2. The J segment lost 10 bases and the V segment lost 5 bases, leaving 15 bases of the junction unmatched. CDR3 size: 17 residues. Germline V gives CDR1 SGHNT, CDR2 YENEEA. CDR3 region: CASSVGPGLAGRNEQFF. The CDR3 bases are TGTGCCAGCAGCGTAGGCCCTGGACTAGCGGGGCGGAACGAGCAGTTCTTC. The entire variable domain, with the rest obtained from reference TRBV11-3 and TRBJ2-1, is as follows: EAGVVQSPRYKIIEKKQPVAFWCNPISGHNTLYWYLQNLGQGPELLIRYENEEAVDDSQLPKDRFSAERLKGVDSTLKIQPAELGDSAVYLCASSVGPGLAGRNEQFFGPGTRLTVL.

This clone appeared a single time. This chain joins TRBV30 and TRBJ2-1; maybe TRBD2 (6 bases). Per germline, CDR1 GTSNPN and CDR2 SVGIG (reference sequence). V was clipped by 4 bases and J by 0 bases, with 16 bases between them. The CDR3 runs to 16 residues. CDR3 nucleotides: TGTGCCTGGACCGTCCGTGGAGGGAGCTCCTACAATGAGCAGTTCTTC. Its protein product is CAWTVRGGSSYNEQFF.

V usage is TRBV30 and J usage is TRBJ2-7, with TRBD1 matching over 7 bases. The CDR3 consists of 16 residues. CDR1 is GTSNPN, CDR2 SVGIG, per germline (reference sequence). V lost 2 bases to trimming and J lost 1 base; unmatched junction nucleotides: 11. The CDR3 region has the DNA TGTGCCTGGAGTCCGGGACAGATTCACAGATCCTACGAGCAGTACTTC. Protein product: CAWSPGQIHRSYEQYF.

For the CDR3, the DNA is TGTGCCAGCAGTCACAGGGCGGTGGGCTATGGCTACACCTTC. It encodes CASSHRAVGYGYTF. V and J are TRBV27 and TRBJ1-2; D might be TRBD1 (6 bases). This CDR3 has 14 residues. Per the germline V gene, CDR1 is MNHEY and CDR2 is SMNVEV (reference sequence). V was cut by 5 bases and J by 4 bases, with 14 bases left in between.

The gene calls are TRBV7-3 and TRBJ2-1; D possibly corresponds to TRBD2 (6 bases). The CDR3 totals 15 residues. CDR1 is SGHTA and CDR2 is FQGTGA in the germline V gene. Deletions cut 5 bases from V and 3 bases from J, with 14 bases between. The CDR3 region has the DNA TGTGCCAGCAGCGCCCTGGGGGGAAGCTACAATGAGCAGTTCTTC. Translating gives CASSALGGSYNEQFF.

CDR3 coding DNA: TGTGCCAGCAGCCAGCCAGGGGCGGTCACTGAAGCTTTCTTT. Protein: CASSQPGAVTEAFF. J is TRBJ1-1 and V is TRBV14; tentative D call: TRBD1 (6 bases). Germline assignment: CDR1 SGHDN and CDR2 FVKESK. This CDR3 is 14 amino acids long. V gave up 3 bases and J gave up 4 bases, with 12 bases separating them.

The chain combines TRBV5-6 with TRBJ1-1; 8 bases agree with TRBD1. J lost 5 bases, V lost 4 bases, and 7 bases had no gene match. Germline assignment: CDR1 SGHDT and CDR2 YYEEEE. The length of the CDR3 is 14 residues. CDR3 in amino acids: CASSRTGRGTEAFF. In nucleotides, the CDR3 is TGTGCCAGCAGCCGGACAGGGAGGGGGACTGAAGCTTTCTTT. Full variable domain (missing parts from reference TRBV5-6 and TRBJ1-1): DAGVTQSPTHLIKTRGQQVTLRCSPKSGHDTVSWYQQALGQGPQFIFQYYEEEERQRGNFPDRFSGHQFPNYSSELNVNALLLGDSALYLCASSRTGRGTEAFFGQGTRLTVV.

The chain couples TRBV5-8 to TRBJ1-1; D unresolved. The CDR3 has 14 amino acids. Germline assignment: CDR1 SGHTS and CDR2 YDEGEE. The germline V and J ends were trimmed by 0 bases and 1 base, with 7 bases remaining between them. DNA of the CDR3: TGTGCCAGCAGCTTGGTATCTAGGAACACTGAAGCTTTCTTT. This sequence encodes CASSLVSRNTEAFF.

This sequence joins TRBV7-2 and TRBJ2-7; 7 positions agree with TRBD1. CDR1 and CDR2 from the germline V gene are SGHTA and FQGNSA. V lost 1 base and J lost 3; bases outside the gene matches: 3. The CDR3 runs to 14 residues. The CDR3 nucleotides are TGTGCCAGCAGCTTAGTCGGGACAGTCTACGAGCAGTACTTC. This translates into CASSLVGTVYEQYF.

The chain carries TRBV2 and TRBJ1-1; TRBD1 might be the D (6 bases). The germline V gene has CDR1 SNHLY and CDR2 FYNNEI. The CDR3 runs to 16 residues. Trimming removed 6 bases from V and 4 bases from J, with 21 bases in between. In nucleotides, the CDR3 is TGTGCCAGCAGGGATAACAGGGTGCTGGTGGCCACTGAAGCTTTCTTT. Its protein is CASRDNRVLVATEAFF. The full variable domain, its missing parts supplied by reference TRBV2 and TRBJ1-1, is EPEVTQTPSHQVTQMGQEVILRCVPISNHLYFYWYRQILGQKVEFLVSFYNNEISEKSEIFDDQFSVERPDGSNFTLKIRSTKLEDSAMYFCASRDNRVLVATEAFFGQGTRLTVV.

The gene calls are TRBV15 and TRBJ2-3; 8 nucleotides line up with TRBD1. In germline, CDR1 is LNHNV, CDR2 YYDKDF (reference sequence). V was pared by 1 base and J by 3 bases, with 3 bases of the junction left unmatched. The CDR3 length is 15 residues. The CDR3 sequence: CATSRGDRRTDTQYF. The CDR3 nucleotides are TGTGCCACCAGCAGAGGGGACAGGAGAACAGATACGCAGTATTTT. The whole variable domain, remainder taken from reference TRBV15 and TRBJ2-3, is DAMVIQNPRYQVTQFGKPVTLSCSQTLNHNVMYWYQQKSSQAPKLLFHYYDKDFNNEADTPDNFQSRRPNTSFCFLDIRSPGLGDTAMYLCATSRGDRRTDTQYFGPGTRLTVL.

The CDR3 loop reads CASSARDRGPYEQYF. The CDR3 DNA follows: TGTGCCAGCAGCGCCAGGGACAGGGGGCCCTACGAGCAGTACTTC. The chain combines TRBV9 with TRBJ2-7; 12 bases agree with TRBD1. V was clipped by 3 bases and J by 2 bases; unmatched bases: 3. CDR1 and CDR2 from the germline V gene are SGDLS and YYNGEE. The CDR3 sequence is 15 residues long.

The V gene is TRBV7-8, the J gene TRBJ1-1; D gene unclear. Trimming pared 5 bases from V and 0 bases from J, leaving 13 bases between. The CDR3 runs 15 residues. CDR1 and CDR2 (germline): SGHVS, FQNEAQ. The CDR3 DNA is TGTGCCAGCAGCGAATATGACGGGATGAACACTGAAGCTTTCTTT. As protein: CASSEYDGMNTEAFF.

The chain employs TRBV11-2 and TRBJ2-7, with no clear D. The CDR3 covers 14 residues. Looked up from germline, CDR1 is SGHAT and CDR2 is FQNNGV. V shed 5 bases and J shed 7 bases, with 18 bases lying between them. The CDR3 region has the DNA TGTGCCAGCAGCAACGAAGTGGGCAGCTATGAGCAGTACTTC. This gives the protein CASSNEVGSYEQYF.

V usage is TRBV28 and J usage is TRBJ1-4; TRBD1 matches at 7 bases. Germline lookup yields CDR1 MDHEN and CDR2 SYDVKM. J lost 7 bases, V lost 7 bases, and 9 bases had no gene match. This CDR3 has 14 residues. The CDR3 bases are TGTGCCAGCACCCGAGAGGGGGCCTTTGAAAAACTGTTTTTT. Protein sequence: CASTREGAFEKLFF.

This sequence joins TRBV7-2 and TRBJ1-2; D might be TRBD1 (6 bases). CDR3 size: 17 residues. Trimming removed 5 bases at V and 0 bases at J, with 19 bases between. CDR1 and CDR2 (germline): SGHTA, FQGNSA. CDR3 protein: CASSPGGGGLANYGYTF. The CDR3 DNA reads as TGTGCCAGCAGCCCAGGCGGGGGGGGCCTAGCTAACTATGGCTACACCTTC.

This chain links TRBV6-1 with TRBJ2-3, with TRBD1 matching 8 bases. Looked up from germline, CDR1 is MNHNS and CDR2 is SASEGT. The CDR3 consists of 14 residues. The V and J ends lost 6 bases and 2 bases, in that order; junction bases with no gene match: 4. Written as DNA, the CDR3 is TGTGCCAGCAGAGACAGGGGACACACAGATACGCAGTATTTT. It codes for CASRDRGHTDTQYF.

The chain employs TRBV29-1 and TRBJ2-3; 8 bases are shared with TRBD2. Germline V gene data show CDR1 as SQVTM and CDR2 as ANQGSEA. The CDR3 is 16 residues long. The V and J ends lost 0 bases and 2 bases, in that order; junction bases with no gene match: 7. CDR3 region: CSVEDPGGAVTDTQYF. The CDR3 region has the DNA TGCAGCGTTGAAGACCCCGGGGGGGCCGTCACAGATACGCAGTATTTT.

V and J are TRBV28 and TRBJ1-2, with 8 nucleotides matching TRBD1. The ends lost 5 bases at V and 4 bases at J; junction bases unmatched: 6. The CDR3 extends over 14 amino acids. Germline CDR1 reads MDHEN; CDR2 reads SYDVKM. The CDR3 spells CASSTPGGFYGYTF. The DNA of the CDR3 is TGTGCCAGCAGTACGCCAGGGGGCTTCTATGGCTACACCTTC.

The table lists this clone with a count of one. The chain is built from TRBV7-9 and TRBJ2-3, with TRBD2 matching over 8 bases. Germline V gives CDR1 SEHNR, CDR2 FQNEAQ (reference sequence). V gave up 2 bases and J gave up 5 bases; unmatched junction bases: 12. The CDR3 is 17 residues long. In nucleotides, the CDR3 is TGTGCCAGCAGCTTAAGAGCGGGGGCTAATGTGAGAGATACGCAGTATTTT. Translating it yields CASSLRAGANVRDTQYF. The whole variable domain, remainder taken from reference TRBV7-9 and TRBJ2-3, is DTGVSQNPRHKITKRGQNVTFRCDPISEHNRLYWYRQTLGQGPEFLTYFQNEAQLEKSRLLSDRFSAERPKGSFSTLEIQRTEQGDSAMYLCASSLRAGANVRDTQYFGPGTRLTVL.

The V and J genes are TRBV25-1 and TRBJ2-1, with D unresolved. The V end was cut by 4 bases, the J end by 0 bases, with 13 bases between. This CDR3 spans 16 amino acids. Germline assignment: CDR1 MGHDK and CDR2 SYGVNS. The CDR3 DNA is TGTGCCAGCAGTGGTAACCTGGGCAGCTCCTACAATGAGCAGTTCTTC. Translated, it gives CASSGNLGSSYNEQFF.

The chain couples TRBV2 to TRBJ1-3; possible D gene TRBD1, 6 bases. The CDR3 runs 17 residues. The germline V gene has CDR1 SNHLY and CDR2 FYNNEI. The V gene lost 6 bases and the J gene lost 0 bases, with 18 bases spanning the gap. The CDR3 bases are TGTGCCAGCAGGAGGACTCAGGGGAGCGGCTCTGGAAACACCATATATTTT. Translated: CASRRTQGSGSGNTIYF. Together with reference TRBV2 and TRBJ1-3, the CDR3 gives the full variable domain: EPEVTQTPSHQVTQMGQEVILRCVPISNHLYFYWYRQILGQKVEFLVSFYNNEISEKSEIFDDQFSVERPDGSNFTLKIRSTKLEDSAMYFCASRRTQGSGSGNTIYFGEGSWLTVV.